A selection of T cell receptor beta chains follows, all from one sample in a study of T cells after posttransplantation cyclophosphamide. Profiling relied on immunoSEQ multiplex PCR, and the TCRdb table lists in-frame clones only, not all of them. This sample has some 17,000 clones, each found more than once. Material: PBMCs, obtained after allogeneic stem cell transplant with posttransplant cyclophosphamide. These receptors originate from a female patient aged 30 to 40 who received an allogeneic stem cell transplant from a related donor, was CMV-positive, and had no GVHD. Some T cells may have originated in the graft donor. CDR3s include the opening cysteine and the closing phenylalanine or tryptophan. Fields, in order: V gene, D gene, J gene, clone size, CDR3 protein, CDR3 DNA. A D gene is named only where the DNA matches it firmly. Each size is once, few or many counts, or a class when the clone is expanded.

TRBV4-1,NA,TRBJ1-2,many,CASSQDYLRGYGYTF,TGCGCCAGCAGCCAAGACTACCTGCGGGGCTATGGCTACACCTTC
TRBV7-9,TRBD2,TRBJ2-1,many,CASSSRLAGGPTYNEQFF,TGTGCCAGCAGCTCCAGACTAGCGGGAGGACCAACCTACAATGAGCAGTTCTTC
TRBV19,TRBD2,TRBJ2-7,many,CASSIGREAYEQYF,TGTGCCAGTAGTATTGGGCGGGAGGCCTACGAGCAGTACTTC
TRBV7-2,NA,TRBJ1-1,many,CASSLPLRGAMNTEAFF,TGTGCCAGCAGCTTACCTTTACGCGGGGCGATGAACACTGAAGCTTTCTTT
TRBV7-9,NA,TRBJ1-5,many,CASSFQGQPNQPQHF,TGTGCCAGCAGCTTTCAAGGACAGCCTAATCAGCCCCAGCATTTT
TRBV29-1,NA,TRBJ2-1,many,CSVEEGHNNEQFF,TGCAGCGTTGAAGAGGGACATAACAATGAGCAGTTCTTC
TRBV28,TRBD1,TRBJ2-5,many,CASSWDRYRRETQYF,TGTGCCAGCAGCTGGGACAGGTATAGAAGGGAGACCCAGTACTTC
TRBV4-3,NA,TRBJ2-5,many,CASSQDREETQYF,TGCGCCAGCAGCCAAGACAGGGAAGAGACCCAGTACTTC
TRBV6-5,TRBD1,TRBJ1-4,many,CASQTGVNEKLFF,TGTGCCAGCCAAACAGGGGTTAATGAAAAACTGTTTTTT
TRBV7-2,NA,TRBJ2-7,many,CASSTDRDFYEQYF,TGTGCCAGCAGCACTGACAGGGACTTCTACGAGCAGTACTTC
TRBV5-1,TRBD2,TRBJ2-1,many,CATGPGTSGSEEQFF,TGCGCCACCGGTCCCGGGACTAGCGGGAGTGAAGAGCAGTTCTTC
TRBV6-5,TRBD2,TRBJ2-1,many,CASSYGLAGGPSEQFF,TGTGCCAGCAGTTATGGTCTAGCGGGAGGGCCAAGTGAGCAGTTCTTC
TRBV7-8,TRBD1,TRBJ1-1,many,CASSFLGTGFDTEAFF,TGTGCCAGCAGCTTCTTAGGGACAGGGTTCGACACTGAAGCTTTCTTT
TRBV2,TRBD1,TRBJ2-5,many,CASSRQGDVETQYF,TGTGCCAGCAGTCGACAGGGGGACGTCGAGACCCAGTACTTC
TRBV7-9,TRBD1,TRBJ1-1,many,CASSSRDRGNTEAFF,TGTGCCAGCAGCAGCAGGGACAGGGGGAACACTGAAGCTTTCTTT
TRBV2,NA,TRBJ2-6,many,CASSVQGLSGANVLTF,TGTGCCAGCAGTGTCCAGGGCCTCTCTGGGGCCAACGTCCTGACTTTC
TRBV30,NA,TRBJ2-7,many,CAWSSLGVEQYF,TGTGCCTGGAGTTCTCTAGGGGTCGAGCAGTACTTC